This T cell receptor (beta chain) was found in a study of graft-versus-host responses after intestinal transplantation. Study-wide context: Tacrolimus plus steroids were given to all recipients for about 3 years, preceded by anti-thymocyte globulin induction.

Per germline, CDR1 MNHEY and CDR2 SMNVEV (reference sequence). Deletions cut 6 bases from V and 9 bases from J, with 21 bases between. The CDR3 extends over 15 amino acids. Produced via immunoSEQ multiplex PCR; TCRdb's table is partial and in-frame only. The sample lists over 9,000 clones, roughly 90% occurring once. The origin of this receptor is a human patient who received an intestinal transplant, so some T cells may come from the graft donor. The sample in question was PBMCs, obtained more than 230 days after intestinal transplant. V gene TRBV27 combines with J gene TRBJ2-1; TRBD2 is a possible D gene (5 bases). The CDR3 DNA follows: TGTGCCAGCAGCCTACTAGGAGGACCTGGGAGTGAGCAGTTCTTC. This translates into CASSLLGGPGSEQFF.